A single sample gave rise to the 18 T cell receptor beta chains below, sequenced in a study of T cells in Graves' hyperthyroidism and ophthalmopathy. The investigators amplified TCR beta CDR3 regions from RNA transcripts. HTBI primers were employed in a first-round RT-PCR of the TCR CDR3. TCRdb independently ran MiXCR on the multiplex PCR reads; one entry per CDR3 protein. The sample has about 840,000 distinct CDR3 sequences, about two fifths seen once. Sample: blood. Receptor source: a man aged 18 to 30 with Graves' hyperthyroidism.

The rearrangement uses TRBV12-3 or TRBV12-4 and TRBJ1-1; D is unresolved. The CDR3 is 14 amino acids. V was shortened by 1 base and J by 6 bases, with 12 bases between the two germline ends. The CDR3 sequence: CASSLGISVPEAFF. The DNA for the CDR3 is TGTGCCAGCAGTTTAGGAATATCCGTACCTGAAGCTTTCTTT.

This clonotype was observed many times. V usage is TRBV2 and J usage is TRBJ2-7; the match to TRBD1 covers 7 bases. The CDR3 consists of 12 residues. Germline lookup yields CDR1 SNHLY and CDR2 FYNNEI. After removal of 8 bases from V and 5 bases from J, the junction contained 6 bases not matched to a gene. The CDR3 here is CASGLTGNEQYF. DNA of the CDR3: TGTGCCAGCGGATTGACAGGGAACGAGCAGTACTTC.

This clonotype was counted ten times or more. The chain joins TRBV7-8 to TRBJ2-6; D is perhaps TRBD2 (6 bases). CDR1 SGHVS and CDR2 FQNEAQ come from the germline V gene. Trimming removed 3 bases at V and 4 bases at J, with 13 bases between. This CDR3 has 16 amino acids. CDR3: CASSLGRLAGANVLTF. Written as DNA, the CDR3 is TGTGCCAGCAGCTTGGGGAGGCTGGCCGGGGCCAACGTCCTGACTTTC.

At least ten counts were recorded for this clonotype. The V and J genes are TRBV9 and TRBJ1-2, with D hard to call. V lost 4 bases, J lost 0 bases, and 10 bases lay in between. The CDR3 loop spans 14 amino acids. Germline V gene lookup returns CDR1 SGDLS and CDR2 YYNGEE. CDR3 nucleotides: TGTGCCAGCAGCTCCTTCGACACTAACTATGGCTACACCTTC. Translating gives CASSSFDTNYGYTF.

In its sample, this clonotype was seen a few times. The V and J genes are TRBV12-3 or TRBV12-4 and TRBJ2-7, with D possibly matching TRBD1 (5 bases). V was clipped by 2 bases and J by 0 bases, with 8 bases between them. The CDR3 spans 14 residues. The CDR3 bases are TGTGCCAGCAGTTTATCAGGGCTCTCCTACGAGCAGTACTTC. Encoded protein: CASSLSGLSYEQYF.

About this clonotype itself: An end of the junction does not agree with germline; a read error may underlie this. The rearrangement links TRBV10-2 to TRBJ2-7; unclear D gene. CDR3 length equals 12 residues. Germline V gene sequence: CDR1 WSHSY, CDR2 SAAADI. CDR3 nucleotide sequence: TGCGCCAGCAGTGAGTCGCCTGTCGATGCGTTCTTC. It codes for CASSESPVDAFF.

This chain uses TRBV12-3 or TRBV12-4 with TRBJ1-1; 7 positions match TRBD1. The CDR3 totals 16 residues. V trimming: 6 bases; J trimming: 7 bases; junction bases outside the gene matches: 17. The CDR3 protein is CASSYIKQGIRSEAFF. The CDR3 DNA is TGTGCCAGCAGCTACATAAAACAGGGGATTAGGAGTGAAGCTTTCTTT.

This chain uses TRBV10-3 with TRBJ2-5, with D perhaps TRBD2 (5 bases). Trimming left V 9 bases short and J 5 bases short, with 22 bases between. In germline, CDR1 is ENHRY, CDR2 SYGVKD. CDR3 length equals 15 residues. CDR3 nucleotides: TGTGCCATTAGCCTGCGATGGACGGGCGGGGAGACCCAGTACTTC. Its protein is CAISLRWTGGETQYF.

Here the CDR3 DNA reads TGTGCCAGCAGCTTACCAGCGGGAGCCCCCTACGAGCAGTACTTC. As protein: CASSLPAGAPYEQYF. The chain uses TRBV7-2 and TRBJ2-7, with 8 bases that match TRBD2. With V trimmed by 2 bases and J by 2 bases, 5 bases remained unmatched. The CDR3 is made up of 15 amino acids. The germline CDR1 and CDR2 sequences are SGHTA and FQGNSA.

Note on this clonotype: This could be a read error, since a much larger clone is one nucleotide away. This sequence joins TRBV2 and TRBJ1-2; maybe TRBD1 (5 bases). The CDR3 has 14 amino acids. The V gene's germline CDR1 is SNHLY and CDR2 FYNNEI. V shed 4 bases and J shed 5 bases, with 14 bases lying between them. The CDR3, as DNA: TGTGCCAGCAGTGTTGTAGGGGTAGGGTATGGCTACACCTTC. This gives the protein CASSVVGVGYGYTF.

Concerning this clonotype itself: The germline gene is not matched at one end of the junction; a read error may be the cause. The chain uses TRBV7-2 and TRBJ2-7; D gene unclear. The CDR3 is 15 amino acids. The V gene's germline CDR1 is SGHTA and CDR2 FQGNSA. Here the CDR3 reads CASSQDPESSYEQHF. In nucleotides, the CDR3 is TGTGCCAGCAGCCAAGATCCCGAAAGCTCCTACGAGCAGCACTTC.

This clonotype was counted only a few times. J is TRBJ1-5 and V is TRBV7-9; a possible D gene is TRBD1 (5 bases). The CDR3 runs to 14 residues. Trimming took 5 bases from V and 3 from J, leaving 11 bases between them. Germline CDR1 and CDR2: SEHNR and FQNEAQ (reference sequence). CDR3 region: CASSRGRNNQPQHF. CDR3 nucleotide sequence: TGTGCCAGCAGCCGGGGACGGAACAATCAGCCCCAGCATTTT.

This clonotype was picked up a small number of times. The rearrangement uses TRBV7-2 and TRBJ1-3; D is possibly TRBD1 (5 bases). Trimming took off 3 bases at V and 0 bases at J, with 15 bases between the two ends. The germline V gene has CDR1 SGHTA and CDR2 FQGNSA. This CDR3 contains 17 residues. CDR3 coding DNA: TGTGCCAGCAGCTTCGGAGGACACGCGAGCTCTGGAAACACCATATATTTT. Translated, it gives CASSFGGHASSGNTIYF. Based on the CDR3 plus reference TRBV7-2 and TRBJ1-3, the full variable domain is GAGVSQSPSNKVTEKGKDVELRCDPISGHTALYWYRQSLGQGLEFLIYFQGNSAPDKSGLPSDRFSAERTGGSVSTLTIQRTQQEDSAVYLCASSFGGHASSGNTIYFGEGSWLTVV.

This clonotype was seen at least ten times. The CDR3 sequence is CASSQGKGNQPQHF. In DNA form, the CDR3 reads TGCGCCAGCAGCCAAGGCAAGGGCAATCAGCCCCAGCATTTT. J is TRBJ1-5 and V is TRBV4-1; no clear D gene. There are 14 residues in the CDR3. Germline CDR1 reads MGHRA; CDR2 reads YSYEKL. V was trimmed by 1 base and J by 2 bases, leaving 6 bases between them.

This clonotype is a singleton in its sample. The chain employs TRBV24-1 and TRBJ1-4; 9 nucleotides line up with TRBD1. The V and J ends lost 10 bases and 4 bases, in that order; junction bases with no gene match: 12. Germline lookup yields CDR1 KGHDR and CDR2 SFDVKD. This CDR3 region has 16 residues. In DNA, the CDR3 is TGTGCCACGAGTTACGGGACAGGGTCTCTTAATGAAAAACTGTTTTTT. It encodes CATSYGTGSLNEKLFF.

This clonotype was detected only a few times. The V gene is TRBV9, the J gene TRBJ2-2; TRBD1 agrees at 7 bases. CDR1 and CDR2 from the germline V gene are SGDLS and YYNGEE. J lost 7 bases, V lost 5 bases, and 5 bases had no gene match. The CDR3 has 13 amino acids. CDR3 amino acids: CASSPGGVGELFF. The DNA for the CDR3 is TGTGCCAGCAGTCCAGGGGGAGTCGGGGAGCTGTTTTTT.

This chain uses TRBV25-1 with TRBJ1-5, with D perhaps TRBD1 (5 bases). Germline CDR1 reads MGHDK; CDR2 reads SYGVNS. This CDR3 is built from 15 residues. V lost 8 bases to trimming and J lost 2 bases, with 16 bases between them. The CDR3 here is CASRGGGGGNQPQHF. CDR3 DNA: TGTGCCAGCCGCGGTGGGGGAGGCGGCAATCAGCCCCAGCATTTT.

This clonotype was found many times. The rearrangement joins TRBV29-1 to TRBJ2-5; D unclear. The germline gives CDR1 SQVTM, CDR2 ANQGSEA. Trimming stripped 2 bases from V and 5 bases from J, with 9 bases between. The CDR3 sequence is 12 residues long. CDR3 amino acids: CSVELGFETQYF. The CDR3 DNA reads TGCAGCGTTGAACTGGGGTTTGAGACCCAGTACTTC. Drawing the rest from reference TRBV29-1 and TRBJ2-5, the complete variable domain is SAVISQKPSRDICQRGTSLTIQCQVDSQVTMMFWYRQQPGQSLTLIATANQGSEATYESGFVIDKFPISRPNLTFSTLTVSNMSPEDSSIYLCSVELGFETQYFGPGTRLLVL.